Below are 10 T cell receptor beta chains sequenced from a single sample in a study of CD8+CD57+ T cells in acquired aplastic anemia. Genomic DNA was employed as the template in profiling TCR beta VDJ and CDR3. Each CDR3 protein is one row after TCRdb ran MiXCR on the reads. This table holds hundreds of thousands of distinct CDR3 sequences, just under 70% found once. Sequenced: sorted CD4+, CD8+, or CD8+CD57+ T cells (not recorded which) from PBMCs. The receptors derive from a human donor in good health, serving as a control.

This clonotype was seen a single time. The chain combines TRBV7-4 with TRBJ1-2; tentative D call: TRBD1 (6 bases). This CDR3 contains 15 residues. With 5 bases removed from V and 5 bases from J, the gap between germline ends came to 18 bases. Germline loops: CDR1 SGHVT, CDR2 SQSDAQ. The CDR3 DNA reads TGTGCCAGCAGCGGGGAGGCTGGGGGCACATATGGCTACACCTTC. Protein: CASSGEAGGTYGYTF.

V gene TRBV10-3 combines with J gene TRBJ1-2; maybe TRBD1 (6 bases). Germline V gives CDR1 ENHRY, CDR2 SYGVKD. V was shortened by 0 bases and J by 4 bases, with 12 bases between the two germline ends. The CDR3 covers 15 residues. The CDR3 is CAISESGQDLYGYTF. CDR3 bases: TGTGCCATCAGTGAGTCGGGACAAGACCTCTATGGCTACACCTTC.

This clonotype was seen once. A read error may account for a junction end that differs from germline. This chain uses TRBV7-9 with TRBJ1-3; D is unclear. The germline CDR1 and CDR2 sequences are SEHNR and FQNEAQ (reference sequence). This CDR3 comprises 15 residues. The chain's CDR3 is CASSLRFRSGNTTYF. The CDR3 DNA reads as TGTGCCAGCAGCTTAAGGTTCCGGTCTGGAAACACCACATATTTT.

This rearrangement joins TRBV15 to TRBJ2-1, with TRBD2 as a possible D gene (5 bases). The germline V gene has CDR1 LNHNV and CDR2 YYDKDF (reference sequence). CDR3 size: 16 residues. Trimming took 3 bases from V and 7 from J, leaving 19 bases between them. CDR3 amino acids: CATSSQVTRDANEQFF. DNA for the CDR3: TGTGCCACCAGCAGTCAAGTTACCCGGGATGCGAATGAGCAGTTCTTC.

The V call is TRBV7-9, the J call TRBJ2-1; D remains unclear. CDR1 and CDR2 from the germline V gene are SEHNR and FQNEAQ (reference sequence). Between the trimmed V and J ends, which lost 5 bases and 13 bases, there was a span of 27 bases. The CDR3 consists of 16 residues. The CDR3 loop is CASSPRHGIYNSHQFF. Written as DNA, the CDR3 is TGTGCCAGCAGCCCACGACATGGGATCTACAATTCACACCAGTTCTTC.

CDR3 coding DNA: TGCAGTGCTAGATCCATACTAGTCCAAGAAGAGACCCAGTACTTC. Amino acids: CSARSILVQEETQYF. The V gene is TRBV20-1, the J gene TRBJ2-5, with D tentatively TRBD2 (5 bases). Germline CDR1 DFQATT, CDR2 SNEGSKA (reference sequence). V was clipped by 2 bases and J by 3 bases, with 16 bases between them. This CDR3 spans 15 amino acids.

Details on this clonotype: One junction end does not reproduce the germline sequence, and a read error may be involved. The V call is TRBV20-1, the J call TRBJ1-6, with D perhaps matching TRBD1 (5 bases). The CDR3 consists of 13 residues. The germline gives CDR1 DFQATT, CDR2 SNEGSKA (reference sequence). This CDR3 is CSPRDRGNSPLHF. CDR3 sequence (DNA): TGCAGTCCTAGGGACCGGGGAAATTCACCCCTCCACTTT.

Regarding this clonotype: Lacking the conserved final phenylalanine or tryptophan, this CDR3 likely reflects a read error. The DNA is left out, because the CDR3 cannot be placed on it with certainty; the CDR3 is given as TCRdb lists it. The chain is built from TRBV2 and TRBJ1-2. Germline V CDR1 and CDR2: SNHLY, FYNNEI. The CDR3 numbers 12 amino acids, ends counted. CDR3 sequence reads: CASSVLAGGYTV.

The chain couples TRBV10-3 to TRBJ1-1, with 10 bases that match TRBD1. Trimming cost V 7 bases and J 12 bases; bases outside gene matches: 14. The CDR3 has 14 amino acids. CDR1 ENHRY and CDR2 SYGVKD come from the germline V gene. The CDR3, as DNA: TGTGCCATCATGGGGGACAGGGGAAACACTGAGCCTTTCTTT. Residues: CAIMGDRGNTEPFF.

CDR3 amino acids: CASSLGRLPAGYTF. DNA for the CDR3: TGTGCCAGTAGCTTGGGGCGCCTACCCGCCGGCTACACCTTC. V usage is TRBV19 and J usage is TRBJ1-2, with D maybe TRBD1 (5 bases). This CDR3 spans 14 amino acids. Trimming took off 6 bases at V and 8 bases at J, with 19 bases between the two ends. Germline values: CDR1 LNHDA, CDR2 SQIVND (reference sequence).